What follows are 28 T cell receptor beta chains derived from one specimen sequenced in a study of T cells in localized non-small cell lung cancer. Here immunoSEQ multiplex PCR was the method, and the copy in TCRdb shows in-frame clones only, minus some. The table lists 48,000 or so clones, approximately 90% of them singletons, with over 15% in the top ten. The material was peripheral blood, obtained before any cancer treatment. Source of these receptors: a male donor aged 60 or over with stage III squamous cell lung carcinoma.

The genes are TRBV11-1 and TRBJ2-2, with a possible D match to TRBD1 (6 bases). The CDR3 loop spans 13 amino acids. V was pared by 4 bases and J by 6 bases, with 9 bases between. Germline CDR1 SGHAT, CDR2 FQDESV (reference sequence). In DNA, the CDR3 is TGTGCCAGCAGCTATGACAGGTCCGGGGAGCTGTTTTTT. Translating it yields CASSYDRSGELFF.

V is TRBV18 and J is TRBJ2-7, with D unresolved. The length of the CDR3 is 13 residues. The V and J ends lost 1 base and 6 bases respectively, with 10 bases between them. Germline CDR1 is KGHSH and CDR2 is LQKENI. This CDR3 reads CASSPLGVSEQYF. As DNA, the CDR3 is TGTGCCAGCTCACCACTTGGGGTTTCCGAGCAGTACTTC.

V gene TRBV5-1 combines with J gene TRBJ2-5; TRBD1 might be the D (5 bases). CDR3 length: 12 residues. Deletions cut 0 bases from V and 5 bases from J, with 5 bases between. The V gene's germline CDR1 is SGHRS and CDR2 YFSETQ. Written as DNA, the CDR3 is TGCGCCAGCAGCTTGGCAGGGGAGACCCAGTACTTC. Translation gives CASSLAGETQYF.

This chain links TRBV5-4 with TRBJ2-3; 7 bases match TRBD1. The ends lost 4 bases at V and 4 bases at J; junction bases unmatched: 6. The germline V gene has CDR1 SGHNT and CDR2 YYREEE (reference sequence). This CDR3 has 14 amino acids. The chain's CDR3 is CASSVDRPPDTQYF. The DNA of the CDR3 is TGTGCCAGCAGCGTGGACAGGCCCCCAGATACGCAGTATTTT.

A note on this clone: Other DNA sequences from this sample encode an identical CDR3 as well. This rearrangement joins TRBV9 to TRBJ2-2; D remains unclear. V lost 0 bases and J lost 5, with 2 bases in between. This CDR3 region has 12 residues. CDR1 and CDR2 (germline): SGDLS, YYNGEE. The CDR3 is CASSVVTGELFF. The CDR3 DNA sequence: TGTGCCAGCAGCGTAGTGACCGGGGAGCTGTTTTTT.

V and J are TRBV5-5 and TRBJ1-6; TRBD1 agrees at 7 bases. This CDR3 has 17 residues. Unmatched junction bases numbered 16, after V lost 6 bases and J lost 7 bases. Per the germline V gene, CDR1 is SGHKS and CDR2 is YYEKEE (reference sequence). CDR3 coding DNA: TGTGCCAGCACCGGGCCTTTCTTGGGGACAGCCAATTCACCCCTCCACTTT. Translating it yields CASTGPFLGTANSPLHF. Full variable domain (remainder filled in from reference TRBV5-5 and TRBJ1-6): DAGVTQSPTHLIKTRGQQVTLRCSPISGHKSVSWYQQVLGQGPQFIFQYYEKEERGRGNFPDRFSARQFPNYSSELNVNALLLGDSALYLCASTGPFLGTANSPLHFGNGTRLTVT.

The count of this clone is one. The chain carries TRBV5-1 and TRBJ2-1; unclear D gene. The length of the CDR3 is 12 residues. The V and J ends lost 3 bases and 8 bases respectively, with 9 bases between them. Germline V gene lookup returns CDR1 SGHRS and CDR2 YFSETQ. CDR3 nucleotide sequence: TGCGCCAGCAGCTCTGACTTGTATGAGCAGTTCTTC. It codes for CASSSDLYEQFF.

The gene calls are TRBV9 and TRBJ2-7; D assignment may be TRBD1 or TRBD2 (6 bases each). CDR1 is SGDLS, CDR2 YYNGEE, per germline. There are 15 residues in the CDR3. V lost 0 bases to trimming and J lost 2 bases, with 12 bases between them. CDR3 region: CASSVGAGGPYEQYF. CDR3 DNA sequence: TGTGCCAGCAGCGTAGGTGCCGGGGGCCCCTACGAGCAGTACTTC.

The chain carries TRBV6-5 and TRBJ1-2; TRBD1 matches 7 bases. The ends lost 0 bases at V and 0 bases at J; junction bases unmatched: 1. The CDR3 is 15 residues long. Per germline, CDR1 MNHEY and CDR2 SVGAGI. The CDR3: CASSYSGTANYGYTF. The CDR3 DNA follows: TGTGCCAGCAGTTACTCGGGGACAGCTAACTATGGCTACACCTTC.

This clone is a singleton in its sample. The CDR3 here is CASGYRDGTQYF. The CDR3 DNA is TGTGCCAGCGGTTACAGGGACGGTACGCAGTATTTT. This chain uses TRBV5-4 with TRBJ2-3; a possible D gene is TRBD1 (6 bases). Trimming took 7 bases from V and 8 from J, leaving 14 bases between them. The CDR3 extends over 12 amino acids. Germline V gene sequence: CDR1 SGHNT, CDR2 YYREEE (reference sequence).

The rearrangement links TRBV9 to TRBJ2-3; a weak D match, TRBD2 (5 bases). V was cut by 0 bases and J by 1 base, with 9 bases left in between. Per the germline V gene, CDR1 is SGDLS and CDR2 is YYNGEE. The CDR3 length is 15 residues. CDR3 amino acids: CASSVGRRGTDTQYF. CDR3 DNA sequence: TGTGCCAGCAGCGTAGGGCGGCGGGGCACAGATACGCAGTATTTT.

This clone was detected once. The chain uses TRBV5-1 and TRBJ1-1; 8 bases are a match to TRBD1. V lost 4 bases and J lost 1; bases outside the gene matches: 3. Germline V gene lookup returns CDR1 SGHRS and CDR2 YFSETQ. The CDR3 has 14 residues. The CDR3 DNA follows: TGCGCCAGCAGCCCAGACAGGGGGAACACTGAAGCTTTCTTT. This encodes CASSPDRGNTEAFF.

J is TRBJ2-7 and V is TRBV7-8; 9 nucleotides align to TRBD1. The CDR3 spans 15 residues. Germline CDR1 and CDR2: SGHVS and FQNEAQ. Germline trimming cut 4 bases from V and 1 base from J; bases unmatched to any gene: 5. DNA for the CDR3: TGTGCCAGCAGCTCGAAACAGGGGGCATCCTACGAGCAGTACTTC. This translates into CASSSKQGASYEQYF.

The rearrangement uses TRBV2 and TRBJ2-7, with TRBD2 matching over 9 bases. CDR1 and CDR2 (germline): SNHLY, FYNNEI. The CDR3 has 17 amino acids. J lost 5 bases, V lost 5 bases, and 16 bases had no gene match. CDR3 residues: CASSPPLGAGGRDEQYF. In DNA, the CDR3 is TGTGCCAGCAGTCCCCCGTTAGGAGCGGGAGGTAGGGACGAGCAGTACTTC.

This clone was seen once. The V and J genes are TRBV11-2 and TRBJ2-1; 9 bases fit TRBD2. Germline CDR1 reads SGHAT; CDR2 reads FQNNGV. This CDR3 region has 13 residues. The J segment lost 13 bases and the V segment lost 0 bases, leaving 4 bases of the junction unmatched. The CDR3 reads CASSLESGGTQFF. CDR3 nucleotides: TGTGCCAGCAGCTTAGAAAGCGGGGGGACTCAGTTCTTC.

The gene calls are TRBV4-3 and TRBJ2-7; 10 bases fit TRBD1. This CDR3 comprises 17 residues. The V gene's germline CDR1 is LGHNA and CDR2 YSLEER. The V segment lost 0 bases and the J segment 1 base; nucleotides outside the gene matches: 6. The CDR3 reads CASSQELPGQGSYEQYF. DNA for the CDR3: TGCGCCAGCAGCCAAGAACTTCCGGGACAGGGGTCCTACGAGCAGTACTTC.

V and J are TRBV30 and TRBJ2-5; D unclear. Germline CDR1 is GTSNPN and CDR2 is SVGIG (reference sequence). Trimming shortened V by 0 bases and J by 7 bases, and 18 bases separated the two germline ends. The CDR3 consists of 15 residues. CDR3 in DNA: TGTGCCTGGAGTGTACGAATGGCTAGGTTGAGGACCCAGTACTTC. Protein: CAWSVRMARLRTQYF.

This clone came up a few times. V gene TRBV2 combines with J gene TRBJ2-3; 12 nucleotides match TRBD2. J lost 6 bases, V lost 6 bases, and 7 bases had no gene match. The CDR3 contains 15 residues. CDR1 is SNHLY and CDR2 is FYNNEI in the germline V gene. Here the CDR3 DNA reads TGTGCCAGCAGACTACTAGCGGGAGGAACTGATACGCAGTATTTT. This translates into CASRLLAGGTDTQYF.

The chain uses TRBV7-6 and TRBJ2-7; maybe TRBD2 (5 bases). CDR1 is SGHVS, CDR2 FNYEAQ, per germline. The ends were cut back, 5 bases at V and 2 bases at J, with 13 bases in the middle. CDR3 size: 14 residues. The CDR3 DNA sequence: TGTGCCAGCAGCCCTCATGAGGGAACCTACGAGCAGTACTTC. Translation: CASSPHEGTYEQYF.

The chain couples TRBV9 to TRBJ1-2; maybe TRBD1 (6 bases). Germline CDR1 and CDR2: SGDLS and YYNGEE. Trimming pared 4 bases from V and 4 bases from J, leaving 17 bases between. The CDR3 is 15 residues long. The CDR3 sequence is CASSRDPTGTYGYTF. DNA of the CDR3: TGTGCCAGCAGCCGAGATCCTACAGGGACCTATGGCTACACCTTC.

The V and J genes are TRBV25-1 and TRBJ2-7; 16 positions match TRBD2. Germline V lookup: CDR1 MGHDK, CDR2 SYGVNS. CDR3 length equals 15 residues. Trimming at V came to 7 bases and at J to 11 bases, leaving 11 bases not matched to a gene. The CDR3 DNA sequence: TGTGCCAGCACACCCCCCGGGACTAGCGGGAGGGTGAAGTACTTC. It encodes CASTPPGTSGRVKYF.

The rearrangement links TRBV28 to TRBJ2-2; D is tentatively TRBD1 or TRBD2 (5 bases each). This CDR3 contains 15 residues. Germline lookup yields CDR1 MDHEN and CDR2 SYDVKM. V was cut by 5 bases and J by 7 bases, with 17 bases left in between. The CDR3 region is CASSTGRGRSGELFF. The CDR3 DNA follows: TGTGCCAGCAGTACCGGACGGGGCCGTAGCGGGGAGCTGTTTTTT.

This sequence joins TRBV7-8 and TRBJ2-7; D gene uncertain. Germline V gives CDR1 SGHVS, CDR2 FQNEAQ. CDR3 length: 15 amino acids. Trimming removed 5 bases at V and 5 bases at J, with 19 bases between. The CDR3 sequence: CASSVKRLPRNEQYF. The CDR3 DNA reads TGTGCCAGCAGCGTGAAGAGGCTCCCGAGGAACGAGCAGTACTTC. Filled out from reference TRBV7-8 and TRBJ2-7, the complete variable domain reads GAGVSQSPRYKVAKRGQDVALRCDPISGHVSLFWYQQALGQGPEFLTYFQNEAQLDKSGLPSDRFFAERPEGSVSTLKIQRTQQEDSAVYLCASSVKRLPRNEQYFGPGTRLTVT.

V and J are TRBV19 and TRBJ1-2; D possibly corresponds to TRBD1 (5 bases). CDR1 is LNHDA and CDR2 is SQIVND in the germline V gene (reference sequence). CDR3 length: 16 residues. With 5 bases removed from V and 8 bases from J, the gap between germline ends came to 24 bases. The CDR3 region is CASSVGSGMLGLGYTF. DNA of the CDR3: TGTGCCAGTAGTGTCGGTTCAGGGATGCTAGGACTCGGCTACACCTTC.

The chain is built from TRBV4-3 and TRBJ1-4, with D tentatively TRBD1 (5 bases). The V end was cut by 4 bases, the J end by 7 bases, with 16 bases between. Per germline, CDR1 LGHNA and CDR2 YSLEER. The CDR3 contains 15 residues. Written as DNA, the CDR3 is TGCGCCAGCAGCCCCTCAGGGTATCTCGGTGAAAAACTGTTTTTT. Translating it yields CASSPSGYLGEKLFF.

The CDR3 DNA reads TGTGCCAGCAGTTACCCGGGACGGGACACCGGGGAGCTGTTTTTT. The encoded protein is CASSYPGRDTGELFF. This chain uses TRBV6-6 with TRBJ2-2; D may match TRBD1 or TRBD2 (5 bases each). V lost 2 bases and J lost 3, with 10 bases in between. From germline, CDR1 is MNHNY and CDR2 SVGAGI (reference sequence). This CDR3 comprises 15 residues.

The gene calls are TRBV6-6 and TRBJ1-6; tentatively, D is TRBD1 (5 bases). V dropped 6 bases and J dropped 5 bases, with 14 bases sitting between them. This CDR3 has 15 residues. Germline V gene lookup returns CDR1 MNHNY and CDR2 SVGAGI (reference sequence). The CDR3 loop reads CASSRARGDNSPLHF. CDR3 coding DNA: TGTGCCAGCAGCCGCGCGAGGGGCGATAATTCACCCCTCCACTTT.

The rearrangement joins TRBV11-3 to TRBJ2-1, with 11 bases fitting TRBD2. There are 15 residues in the CDR3. V was pared by 5 bases and J by 6 bases, with 6 bases of the junction left unmatched. Germline CDR1 is SGHNT and CDR2 is YENEEA. In nucleotides, the CDR3 is TGTGCCAGCAGCCAGTATGGGACTAGCGGCAATGAGCAGTTCTTC. Translation: CASSQYGTSGNEQFF.